This T cell receptor beta chain was identified during a study of cytomegalovirus exposure and HLA in healthy donors listed by TCRdb under 2017. General notes on the study: In an earlier analysis of approximately 640 of the donors, 276 Gb of sequence data and 100 million or so unique TCR beta sequences from approximately 180 million T cells were reported. Among roughly 400 genotyped donors of the cohort, an average of roughly 230,000 unique TCR beta nucleotide sequences was sequenced per donor, of which 15% to 20% were non-productive. The number of donors typed differed by locus, with about 629-640 for A, B, C, DRB1 and DQB1, more than 500 for DQA1, over 600 for DPA1, and some 440 for DPB1. A later genetic analysis took genome-wide SNP genotypes for about three fifths of the 666 donors and used that subset as a discovery cohort. Along with the roughly 670-subject first cohort, a separate validation cohort of over a hundred different subjects was used. Every discovery cohort repertoire had been produced on one sequencing platform. The study was designed to test whether signatures of past pathogen exposure could be identified by cataloging public T cell receptors. The genetic ancestry cluster associated with self-reported Caucasian donors included roughly four fifths of the 300 to 450 genotyped donors. Five DR-DQ haplotypes were treated as single units for association and clustering because of strong linkage in the cohort. Donor age, sex, ethnicity and CMV serostatus were collected together with the repertoire data. To predict cytomegalovirus infection status, the study brought together high-throughput TCR immunosequencing, statistical association of individual TCRs with disease status, and machine learning. To study patterns of TCR occurrence, a later analysis re-analyzed previously published TCR beta repertoires from just over 650 donors and added high-resolution HLA genotyping. An early release covering 500 to 750 HLA-typed donors comprised about 300 gigabases of sequencing data and approximately 80 million unique TCR sequences. In an earlier analysis of a few hundred of the donors, high-throughput TCR beta sequencing was used to judge whether each TCR beta V gene segment behaved as functional or pseudogenic. Class I and class II HLA loci were covered by the typing at four-digit resolution. Using immunosequencing, the study profiled T cell repertoires from 640 or so subjects and related those repertoires to cytomegalovirus serostatus. In the later analysis, no new phenotypic data were used to find candidate immune exposures; instead, reliance was placed on TCR beta sequences and their occurrence across donors. Study-wide conclusions, independent of this receptor: Because HLA typing was unavailable for some donors at each locus, only the typed subset was used in association tests. Presence/absence analyses assumed roughly uniform sequencing depth across donors, an assumption that may not hold. Compared with the approximately 600-donor mean, donors in an Asian-associated ancestry cluster had fewer N-insertions in productive TCRs, according to a later genetic analysis. Across donors, most TCR sequences were observed very rarely, whereas some public TCRs were present in many individuals. In this cohort, only TCR beta chains were sequenced, and detectable features were limited by the absence of alpha or paired-chain data. A cluster of highly shared sequence variants was judged likely to be a technical artifact of the sequencing pipeline. A further reported finding was that TCR beta sequences accurately predicted the HLA-A and HLA-B alleles for most subjects in the first cohort. In the study, around 150 TCR beta chains were listed as associated with cytomegalovirus. Broadly in line with IMGT annotations, most TCR beta V segments showed up in productive rearrangements about 87% or about 30% of the time in an earlier analysis of under 700 of the donors. Linkage disequilibrium might explain the correlated functional status among segregating V segments, but an unknown experimental factor could not be excluded. When HLA alleles, especially DR and DQ, strongly co-occurred, attributing TCR associations to individual alleles was difficult. An association between a missense DCLRE1C variant and V-gene and J-gene trimming of TCR beta chains was found in a later genetic analysis and replicated in an independent cohort. Immune exposure information for the cohort was limited to CMV serostatus. In a later analysis, several top co-occurrence clusters were reported to appear linked to parvovirus B19, influenza, CMV and Epstein-Barr virus. At a false discovery rate of 0.05, a later analysis linked about 17,000 TCR beta sequences to specific HLA alleles. A later analysis found that HLA-associated TCR beta chains were more clonally expanded and had lower generation probabilities than equally common non-associated chains. Because counts were too low, about 18 rarely observed V segments, including chromosome 9 orphons, were excluded from the earlier analysis of some 590 of the donors. In vitro tests confirmed that a few of the cytomegalovirus-associated TCR beta chains recognize cytomegalovirus antigens. It was suggested by the authors that the approach could potentially be generalized to other disease states and immunological phenotypes. Most CMV-associated TCR beta chains appeared to be HLA-restricted in a later analysis, and the HLA associations seemed to be driven largely by CMV exposure. The classifier was reported to diagnose cytomegalovirus status with high specificity and sensitivity in both the original cohort and the validation cohort. Some IMGT-functional V segments, including TRBV6-2 and TRBV6-3, could not be distinguished by the 87-base-pair reads and were therefore excluded. In a later analysis, the rate of TCR association differed among HLA loci, with DRB1 alleles having the most associated TCRs and HLA-C alleles having the fewest.

The V end gives up 10 bases and the J end 0 bases, leaving 8 bases in the junction not matched to a gene. Sequences ENHRY (CDR1) and SYGVKD (CDR2) are obtained from the germline V gene. From its cysteine to its phenylalanine, the CDR3 spans 16 amino acids. Solely the CDR3 DNA is kept, with 48 bases framed from the first base. The receptor library was made with the immunoSEQ multiplex PCR assay. For the multiplex PCR, a mixture combining 60 forward primers for TCR Vbeta segments and 13 reverse primers for TCR Jbeta segments was used. Amplification of the CDR3 region of rearranged TCR beta genes was performed with a multiplex PCR assay on genomic DNA. On the Illumina HiSeq System, the amplified TCR beta libraries were sequenced as 87-base-pair reads. Turning to the authors' computational methods: A later analysis tallied about 77 million unique TCR beta chains across the 650 to 750 repertoires, and approximately 9.9 million of those chains were shared by two or more donors. Raw reads were error-corrected and collapsed into unique sequences with a nearest-neighbor algorithm that merged closely related sequences to remove PCR and sequencing errors. To assign V, D and J gene segments, CDR3 sequences were aligned to IMGT reference sequences. For a sequence to be retained, at least a six-nucleotide match to both a V gene segment and a J gene segment was required. Rearrangements were classified as productive when the CDR3 lacked stop codons and remained in frame with V and J, and all other rearrangements were classified as non-productive. Following IMGT convention, CDR3 was defined as the stretch from the second conserved V-encoded cysteine to the conserved J-encoded phenylalanine. In an earlier analysis of roughly 610 of the donors, sequences lacking an unambiguous match to a single V gene segment were excluded. An earlier analysis of just under 600 of the donors called V segments functional above 56.7% productive rearrangements and segregating when the between-donor standard deviation exceeded 5%. To diagnose cytomegalovirus status from the catalog of TCR beta chain sequences, a statistical classification framework was built. A later analysis assigned V and J genes by comparing TCR nucleotide sequences with IMGT/GENE-DB human TR gene sequences. In a later analysis, CDR3 sequences and most-parsimonious VDJ recombination scenarios were assigned using the TCRdist pipeline. In a later analysis, each TCR beta chain was defined by its CDR3 amino acid sequence together with its V-gene family, and reads without a unique V-gene family were excluded. As a way to deal with suspected cross-contamination and a sequencing artifact, a later analysis dropped 640 or so nucleotide sequences that were highly shared and had low generation probability. In a later analysis, a clonal expansion index was calculated for each public chain from normalized within-repertoire ranks of inferred template counts. In a later analysis, generation probabilities were computed using a VDJ recombination model fitted to out-of-frame rearrangements, and the results were checked against IGoR. Hypergeometric tests were used in a later analysis to score TCR-TCR, TCR-HLA and TCR-CMV co-occurrence, with a repertoire-size bias correction applied to the TCR pairs. A later analysis estimated false discovery rates by permuting HLA or CMV assignments 20 times. In a later analysis, co-occurring TCRs were grouped using DBSCAN, and TCRdist sequence similarity was added for clustering within HLA-allele-positive subsets. Co-occurrence clustering excluded repertoires with fewer than 30,000 or more than 120,000 public chains, plus five with anomalous nucleotide sharing. Not all clones reach the TCRdb copy of this immuneACCESS table, which keeps in-frame sequences only. Checked studies attribute under half of the gap to unresolved V genes and leave the rest unexplained. The V and J calls and the clone size are those of that table, but D and trimming were determined from the DNA. Counted in this sample were 150,000 to 200,000 clones; approximately 71% of them appeared once. The ten largest clonotypes hold over 9% of the sample.

The cohort was made up of 666 healthy bone marrow donors. At the time of sampling, all cohort members were nominally healthy, though unrecorded immune exposures were likely present. The donor tested CMV seropositive and was one of the 289 seropositive cohort members. A peripheral blood sample was collected from each donor, and TCR beta sequencing was performed on peripheral blood mononuclear cells. Genomic DNA extraction from the blood cell samples was performed with the Qiagen DNeasy Blood Extraction Kit. With regard to this clone: Which antigen it targets is not known. There are no base qualities to consult, and no much larger clone falls within one base.

The rearranged segments are TRBV10-3 and TRBJ2-1, and TRBD2 aligns with 11 junction nucleotides. This TCR was recovered from a man aged 18-30 years in good health and CMV-seropositive. The sample comprised PBMCs. The DNA is as follows: TGTGCCACCCTAGCGGGAGGCTCTTACTCCTACAATGAGCAGTTCTTC. Translated, this is CATLAGGSYSYNEQFF.